This TCR beta chain was profiled in a study of regulatory T cells in long-lasting Graves disease. Time point defined: newly diagnosed GD, antithyroid drugs for less than 3 months. PBMC RNA was the source of the TCR library. All patients originated from an endocrinology department located in Xi'an, China. Peripheral blood, around 9 milliliters per patient, was collected in EDTA tubes. Building the TCR beta libraries relied on iRepertoire HTBI primers, and CDR3 regions underwent Arm-PCR. TCRdb itself ran the multiplex PCR reads through MiXCR, one entry per CDR3 protein. The table includes 350,000 to 500,000 distinct CDR3 sequences, 11% to 15% detected once. At least ten counts were recorded for this clonotype. Its target is not known. Overall study findings and caveats: Among samples with persistent disease, TRBV28, TRBJ1-2 and TRBJ2-5 were favored.

The CDR3 has 19 residues. V trimming: 6 bases; J trimming: 5 bases; junction bases outside the gene matches: 20. The germline V gene encodes CDR1 MNHEY and CDR2 SMNVEV (reference sequence). The data were also submitted as part of a second study, on T cells in Graves' hyperthyroidism and ophthalmopathy. That study adds: HTBI primers were used for first-round RT-PCR of the TCR CDR3.

The chain links TRBV27 to TRBJ2-5; TRBD1 matches 11 bases. The sample was peripheral blood mononuclear cells (PBMCs), taken at new diagnosis, from a patient treated with antithyroid drugs. The origin of this receptor is a woman between 50 and 59 years old with Graves disease. The CDR3 reads CASSRLPSGTGGVRETQYF. CDR3 DNA: TGTGCCAGCAGCCGACTCCCCTCGGGGACAGGGGGAGTCAGGGAGACCCAGTACTTC.